This T cell receptor beta chain appears in the sequencing data of a study of blood T cell repertoires in COVID-19. Turning to the study itself: Samples came from the United States, Italy and Spain, spanning acute and convalescent COVID-19. T cells, B-cell-depleted T cells, or PBMCs supplied cDNA or gDNA.

Generated by immunoSEQ multiplex PCR, the TCRdb table keeps only in-frame clones and is missing some. Among some 150,000 clones, 75% to 90% were seen once, and the ten largest hold 2.2%. The V gene lost 5 bases and the J gene lost 0 bases, with 15 bases spanning the gap. The CDR3 is 16 residues long. From germline, CDR1 is SGHNT and CDR2 YENEEA. This clonotype was obtained from a man aged 70 or older with acute or convalescent COVID-19. The source material was peripheral blood. The chain uses TRBV11-3 and TRBJ2-3, with a possible D match to TRBD2 (5 bases). This CDR3 is CASSPLGGPSTDTQYF. CDR3 bases: TGTGCCAGCAGCCCCCTGGGCGGGCCGAGCACAGATACGCAGTATTTT.